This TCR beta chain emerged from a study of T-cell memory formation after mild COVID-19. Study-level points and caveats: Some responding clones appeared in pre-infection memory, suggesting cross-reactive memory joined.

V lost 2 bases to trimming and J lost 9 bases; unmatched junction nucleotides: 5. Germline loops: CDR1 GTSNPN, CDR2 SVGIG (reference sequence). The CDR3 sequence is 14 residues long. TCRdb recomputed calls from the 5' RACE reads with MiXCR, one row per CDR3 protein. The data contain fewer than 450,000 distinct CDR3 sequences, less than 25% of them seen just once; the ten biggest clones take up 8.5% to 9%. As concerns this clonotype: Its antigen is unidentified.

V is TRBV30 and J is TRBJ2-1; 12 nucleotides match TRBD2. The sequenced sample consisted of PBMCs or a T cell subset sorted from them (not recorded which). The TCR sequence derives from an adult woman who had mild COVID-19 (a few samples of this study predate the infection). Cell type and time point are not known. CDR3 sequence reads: CAWSPGLAGTEQFF. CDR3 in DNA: TGTGCCTGGAGTCCTGGACTAGCGGGAACTGAGCAGTTCTTC. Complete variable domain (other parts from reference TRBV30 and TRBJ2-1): SQTIHQWPATLVQPVGSPLSLECTVEGTSNPNLYWYRQAAGRGLQLLFYSVGIGQISSEVPQNLSASRPQDRQFILSSKKLLLSDSGFYLCAWSPGLAGTEQFFGPGTRLTVL.